The present T cell receptor beta chain was sequenced within a study of blood T cell repertoires in COVID-19. Study-wide background: Specimens from acute and convalescent COVID-19 originated in the United States, Italy and Spain. PBMCs, B-cell-depleted T cells, or T cells were the source of the cDNA or gDNA that made up the material.

In germline, CDR1 is MGHRA, CDR2 YSYEKL. V gave up 4 bases and J gave up 9 bases; unmatched junction bases: 6. There are 14 residues in the CDR3. This clone was counted only a few times. In the authors' workflow: The assay estimated nucleated cells by amplifying reference gene primers. Using immunoSEQ multiplex PCR, the repertoire was profiled, and TCRdb retains in-frame clones only, with some absent. The D gene and trimming were derived from the DNA, and the V and J assignments and clone size from that table. The repertoire has 250,000 or so clones, approximately 86% of them found once; the top ten carry about 1.3%.

The sequenced material came from peripheral blood. The sequence came from an elderly man with acute or convalescent COVID-19. The gene calls are TRBV4-1 and TRBJ1-6; 7 bases are shared with TRBD1. The CDR3, as DNA: TGCGCCAGCAGCCTCCGGGACAGTGGTTCACCCCTCCACTTT. Its protein is CASSLRDSGSPLHF.